The 3 T cell receptor beta chains reported below all come from one sample, sequenced in a study of blood T cells in healthy people across ages. A J-beta primer mix and a sample-barcoded 5' primer were used in a second PCR of roughly 6 to 11 cycles. From the 5' RACE reads, TCRdb called clonotypes with MiXCR, one entry per CDR3 protein. This sample carries about 1.1 million distinct CDR3 sequences, 30% to 40% of them seen once, and the ten largest clones take under 15%. The material sequenced was blood. These receptors originate from a young man in good health.

V usage is TRBV12-3 or TRBV12-4 and J usage is TRBJ1-1, with a weak D call TRBD1 (5 bases). Trimming stripped 6 bases from V and 4 bases from J, with 15 bases between. The CDR3 runs 14 residues. The CDR3 sequence is CASRVNGGSTEAFF. The CDR3, as DNA: TGTGCCAGCAGGGTTAACGGGGGTAGCACTGAAGCTTTCTTT.

The table lists this clonotype with a few counts. The V call is TRBV4-3, the J call TRBJ2-1; D remains ambiguous. Germline loops: CDR1 LGHNA, CDR2 YSLEER. The CDR3 is 16 amino acids. V was shortened by 1 base and J by 5 bases, with 15 bases between the two germline ends. CDR3 sequence reads: CASSQVTQPGHNEQFF. The DNA for the CDR3 is TGCGCCAGCAGCCAAGTAACGCAGCCTGGACACAATGAGCAGTTCTTC.

Only a few counts were recorded for this clonotype. In nucleotides, the CDR3 is TGTGCCACCGGGGGTTCCACAGATACGCAGTATTTT. It codes for CATGGSTDTQYF. The rearrangement joins TRBV24-1 to TRBJ2-3, with D perhaps assigned TRBD1 or TRBD2 (5 bases each). Trimming took 9 bases from V and 2 from J, leaving 8 bases between them. This CDR3 region has 12 residues. Germline V gene sequence: CDR1 KGHDR, CDR2 SFDVKD.